The 25 T cell receptor beta chains below were found in one sample sequenced in a study of T cells after yellow fever vaccination. MiXCR was run by TCRdb on the 5' RACE reads, yielding one entry per CDR3 protein. The top ten hold 3.2% of the sample, which has about 210,000 distinct CDR3 sequences, more than 3% seen once. The sample in question was CD4+ T cells sorted from PBMCs, obtained 10 days after the yellow fever booster vaccination. The receptors shown here come from a man younger than 35 who received the YFV17D yellow fever vaccine.

Only a few counts were recorded for this clonotype. The CDR3 coding sequence is TGTGCCAGCAGCTACCGGGACAGGGCATCCGATACGCAGTATTTT. Its translation: CASSYRDRASDTQYF. V is TRBV5-8 and J is TRBJ2-3; 9 bases agree with TRBD1. The CDR3 spans 15 residues. From germline, CDR1 is SGHTS and CDR2 YDEGEE. V lost 3 bases and J lost 6; bases outside the gene matches: 8.

This clonotype was recorded at least ten times. The V and J genes are TRBV6-2 or TRBV6-3 and TRBJ2-1; the match to TRBD1 covers 11 bases. The CDR3 length is 15 residues. CDR1 is MNHEY and CDR2 is SVGEGT in the germline V gene. The ends lost 2 bases at V and 7 bases at J; junction bases unmatched: 4. The CDR3 DNA reads as TGTGCCAGCAGTTACCCAGGACAGGGGGCGAATGAGCAGTTCTTC. This codes for CASSYPGQGANEQFF.

The J gene is TRBJ2-5, the V gene TRBV20-1, with TRBD2 matching 9 bases. Germline-derived CDR1 and CDR2 are DFQATT and SNEGSKA (reference sequence). The CDR3 is 14 amino acids. V lost 3 bases, J lost 5 bases, and 7 bases stayed unmatched. In nucleotides, the CDR3 is TGCAGTGCTAGGCGGGGGGGCGTTGAGGAGACCCAGTACTTC. Protein sequence: CSARRGGVEETQYF.

In its sample, this clonotype was seen many times. This chain uses TRBV5-1 with TRBJ2-3, with 9 bases identical to TRBD2. The ends lost 4 bases at V and 1 base at J; junction bases unmatched: 4. CDR3 size: 15 residues. The germline gives CDR1 SGHRS, CDR2 YFSETQ. CDR3 residues: CASSPASGGTDTQYF. In DNA, the CDR3 is TGCGCCAGCAGCCCCGCTAGCGGGGGCACAGATACGCAGTATTTT.

This clonotype was counted many times. This chain joins TRBV12-3 or TRBV12-4 and TRBJ2-1, with 7 positions matching TRBD1. The J segment lost 4 bases and the V segment lost 2 bases, leaving 5 bases of the junction unmatched. This CDR3 contains 15 residues. CDR3 sequence: CASSLRTGGYNEQFF. The CDR3 DNA reads TGTGCCAGCAGTTTAAGGACAGGCGGTTACAATGAGCAGTTCTTC.

In this sample, this clonotype turned up a few times. The gene calls are TRBV5-1 and TRBJ2-2; 11 positions agree with TRBD1. V dropped 8 bases and J dropped 2; count of bases not matched to a gene: 2. This CDR3 contains 14 residues. Per the germline V gene, CDR1 is SGHRS and CDR2 is YFSETQ. CDR3 residues: CASRTGGNTGELFF. CDR3 nucleotides: TGCGCCAGTAGGACAGGGGGCAACACCGGGGAGCTGTTTTTT.

This clonotype was seen only a few times. This chain joins TRBV6-5 and TRBJ2-1; 10 positions agree with TRBD2. J was trimmed by 6 bases and V by 6 bases; bases with no gene match: 14. CDR3 length: 17 residues. Looked up from germline, CDR1 is MNHEY and CDR2 is SVGAGI. CDR3 DNA sequence: TGTGCCAGCAGGCCCCGAGTGCTAGCGGGGGCCCCCAATGAGCAGTTCTTC. This codes for CASRPRVLAGAPNEQFF.

This clonotype was detected ten times or more. The chain couples TRBV27 to TRBJ2-2; D tentatively reads TRBD1 or TRBD2 (6 bases each). V was shortened by 4 bases and J by 5 bases, with 14 bases between the two germline ends. The CDR3 contains 15 residues. Germline V lookup: CDR1 MNHEY, CDR2 SMNVEV (reference sequence). In nucleotides, the CDR3 is TGTGCCAGCAGTTCGTGGGGGGCGGGAACCGGGGAGCTGTTTTTT. Its translation: CASSSWGAGTGELFF.

This clonotype has only a few counts. The chain carries TRBV6-1 and TRBJ2-7; D gene ambiguous. CDR1 MNHNS and CDR2 SASEGT come from the germline V gene. V was cut by 6 bases and J by 0 bases, with 9 bases left in between. The CDR3 consists of 13 residues. The CDR3 loop reads CASSLSPSYEQYF. Here the CDR3 DNA reads TGTGCCAGCAGCCTCTCCCCCTCCTACGAGCAGTACTTC.

This clonotype came up many times. The rearrangement joins TRBV10-3 to TRBJ2-3, with 12 bases identical to TRBD2. The CDR3 has 15 amino acids. V dropped 3 bases and J dropped 5; count of bases not matched to a gene: 3. Germline lookup yields CDR1 ENHRY and CDR2 SYGVKD. The CDR3 DNA reads TGTGCCATCAGTGACCCGACTAGCGGGGGAGATACGCAGTATTTT. As protein: CAISDPTSGGDTQYF.

This clonotype was recorded many times. V usage is TRBV20-1 and J usage is TRBJ2-1; D is possibly TRBD1 (6 bases). Trimming cost V 5 bases and J 8 bases, with 10 bases left between them. This CDR3 has 11 amino acids. Germline CDR1 is DFQATT and CDR2 is SNEGSKA (reference sequence). The CDR3 reads CSALGADEQFF. CDR3 DNA sequence: TGCAGTGCTCTGGGGGCGGATGAGCAGTTCTTC.

Ten or more counts support this clonotype. J is TRBJ2-1 and V is TRBV4-2; TRBD1 or TRBD2 may be the D gene (6 bases each). The CDR3 is 18 amino acids. Germline assignment: CDR1 LGHNA and CDR2 YNFKEQ. Between the trimmed V and J ends, which lost 1 base and 4 bases, there was a span of 20 bases. The CDR3 bases are TGTGCCAGCAGCCAAGCCTTGGGCCAAACAGGGAGGTACAATGAGCAGTTCTTC. Encoded protein: CASSQALGQTGRYNEQFF.

This clonotype was picked up a small number of times. A read error may explain this, as a much larger clone is one base away. The CDR3 DNA follows: TGTGCCGGACTAGCGGGGTGGAGATCCTACAATGAGCAGTTCTTC. Its protein is CAGLAGWRSYNEQFF. The chain joins TRBV28 to TRBJ2-1, with 12 bases matching TRBD2. This CDR3 is 15 amino acids long. The trim removed 11 bases at V and 1 base at J, leaving 6 bases unmatched. Germline V CDR1 and CDR2: MDHEN, SYDVKM. Variable domain in full (rest from reference TRBV28 and TRBJ2-1): DVKVTQSSRYLVKRTGEKVFLECVQDMDHENMFWYRQDPGLGLRLIYFSYDVKMKEKGDIPEGYSVSREKKERFSLILESASTNQTSMYLCAGLAGWRSYNEQFFGPGTRLTVL.

This clonotype came up a few times. CDR3 coding DNA: TGTGCCAGCAGTGGGACGGTTAATACGCAGTATTTT. Translated: CASSGTVNTQYF. This rearrangement joins TRBV6-2 or TRBV6-3 to TRBJ2-3, with D perhaps given as TRBD1 or TRBD2 (5 bases each). The germline V and J ends were trimmed by 5 bases and 7 bases, with 10 bases remaining between them. This CDR3 is built from 12 residues. Germline V lookup: CDR1 MNHEY, CDR2 SVGEGT.

This clonotype was counted ten times or more. V usage is TRBV4-1 and J usage is TRBJ2-7; the D gene is possibly TRBD1 (6 bases). Trimming cost V 3 bases and J 1 base, with 13 bases left between them. Germline CDR1 and CDR2: MGHRA and YSYEKL. The CDR3 extends over 15 amino acids. The DNA for the CDR3 is TGCGCCAGCAGCCATCCGGTAGGGGGATCCTACGAGCAGTACTTC. Translated: CASSHPVGGSYEQYF.

This clonotype has ten or more counts. V and J are TRBV7-2 and TRBJ1-5; TRBD1 might be the D (6 bases). Germline V lookup: CDR1 SGHTA, CDR2 FQGNSA. Trimming cost V 5 bases and J 4 bases, with 15 bases left between them. This CDR3 comprises 15 residues. The CDR3 protein is CASSVERGRNQPQHF. CDR3 in DNA: TGTGCCAGCAGCGTAGAACGGGGGCGTAATCAGCCCCAGCATTTT.

This clonotype has ten or more counts. J is TRBJ2-4 and V is TRBV5-6; the D gene is possibly TRBD2 (5 bases). Germline V gene data show CDR1 as SGHDT and CDR2 as YYEEEE. Deletions cut 3 bases from V and 8 bases from J, with 9 bases between. The CDR3 consists of 12 residues. The CDR3, as DNA: TGTGCCAGCAGCTCTCCGGGGTACATTCAGTACTTC. Residues: CASSSPGYIQYF.

This clonotype showed up many times. V gene TRBV5-5 combines with J gene TRBJ1-1; the D gene is possibly TRBD1 (5 bases). CDR1 SGHKS and CDR2 YYEKEE come from the germline V gene (reference sequence). This CDR3 contains 11 residues. V shed 7 bases and J shed 8 bases, with 12 bases lying between them. CDR3 nucleotides: TGTGCCAGCGGAAGGGGTGGGGAAGCTTTCTTT. It codes for CASGRGGEAFF.

The CDR3 region is CASRGTGFDEQYF. The CDR3, as DNA: TGTGCCAGCAGGGGGACAGGGTTCGACGAGCAGTACTTC. The chain has TRBV6-1 and TRBJ2-7, with 9 bases fitting TRBD1. Trimming took 6 bases from V and 5 from J; bases not matched to a gene: 5. Per germline, CDR1 MNHNS and CDR2 SASEGT. The CDR3 is 13 residues long.

This clonotype was seen ten or more times. The V call is TRBV29-1, the J call TRBJ1-4; D is undetermined. The CDR3 sequence is 12 residues long. Germline CDR1 reads SQVTM; CDR2 reads ANQGSEA. Trimming cost V 3 bases and J 4 bases, with 6 bases left between them. CDR3 sequence (DNA): TGCAGCGTTGAGAGGGTTAATGAAAAACTGTTTTTT. Amino acids: CSVERVNEKLFF.

This clonotype has a count of ten or more. The chain couples TRBV7-2 to TRBJ2-7; 12 bases fit TRBD2. The trim removed 5 bases at V and 6 bases at J, leaving 2 bases unmatched. Germline V gene sequence: CDR1 SGHTA, CDR2 FQGNSA. The CDR3 loop spans 13 amino acids. Written as DNA, the CDR3 is TGTGCCAGCAGCCCGGGACTAGCGGGCGAGCAGTACTTC. Amino acids: CASSPGLAGEQYF.

Many counts were recorded for this clonotype. This chain connects TRBV12-3 or TRBV12-4 to TRBJ2-1, with a tentative D call TRBD1 (6 bases). The CDR3 runs 11 residues. Trimming took 6 bases from V and 15 from J, leaving 15 bases between them. CDR3 region: CASRYQGLPFF. CDR3 sequence (DNA): TGTGCCAGCAGATATCAGGGGTTGCCGTTCTTC.

This clonotype was counted ten times or more. The CDR3 region is CATSQSRGGGETQYF. The CDR3 nucleotides are TGTGCCACCAGCCAGAGCCGGGGGGGAGGGGAGACCCAGTACTTC. The rearrangement joins TRBV15 to TRBJ2-5, with 8 bases that match TRBD2. J lost 5 bases, V lost 5 bases, and 10 bases had no gene match. The V gene's germline CDR1 is LNHNV and CDR2 YYDKDF (reference sequence). This CDR3 contains 15 residues.

This clonotype showed up many times. The chain carries TRBV7-2 and TRBJ2-6; a possible D gene is TRBD2 (7 bases). The CDR3 length is 17 residues. Trimming took off 1 base at V and 0 bases at J, with 10 bases between the two ends. The germline gives CDR1 SGHTA, CDR2 FQGNSA. The CDR3: CASSLVGGGSGANVLTF. As DNA, the CDR3 is TGTGCCAGCAGCTTAGTAGGGGGGGGCTCTGGGGCCAACGTCCTGACTTTC. The full variable domain, completed using reference TRBV7-2 and TRBJ2-6, is GAGVSQSPSNKVTEKGKDVELRCDPISGHTALYWYRQSLGQGLEFLIYFQGNSAPDKSGLPSDRFSAERTGGSVSTLTIQRTQQEDSAVYLCASSLVGGGSGANVLTFGAGSRLTVL.

This clonotype appeared a few times. CDR3 in amino acids: CASSTRTGDTEAFF. DNA for the CDR3: TGTGCCAGCAGCACCAGGACAGGGGACACTGAAGCTTTCTTT. The V call is TRBV9, the J call TRBJ1-1; 9 nucleotides align to TRBD1. The CDR3 contains 14 residues. After removal of 4 bases from V and 3 bases from J, the junction contained 4 bases not matched to a gene. Per the germline V gene, CDR1 is SGDLS and CDR2 is YYNGEE.